These 27 T cell receptor beta chains originate from one sample sequenced in a study of blood T cell repertoires in COVID-19. TCRdb's table, derived via immunoSEQ multiplex PCR, lists solely in-frame clones and lacks some. The table lists some 190,000 clones, 80% of them singletons. The sequencing input was peripheral blood. The origin of the receptors is a man aged 55 to 70 with acute or convalescent COVID-19.

The rearrangement joins TRBV7-3 to TRBJ2-1; 8 bases agree with TRBD2. Germline assignment: CDR1 SGHTA and CDR2 FQGTGA. With 4 bases clipped from V and 3 bases from J, the junction kept 5 bases outside the gene matches. CDR3 size: 15 residues. The CDR3 DNA reads TGTGCCAGCAGCTCAGGCAGCGGGGGCTACAATGAGCAGTTCTTC. Its protein is CASSSGSGGYNEQFF.

The chain recombines TRBV6-5 with TRBJ2-7; a weak D match, TRBD2 (5 bases). CDR3 length: 13 amino acids. Per germline, CDR1 MNHEY and CDR2 SVGAGI. V was clipped by 6 bases and J by 2 bases, with 11 bases between them. CDR3: CASRRASTYEQYF. CDR3 nucleotides: TGTGCCAGCAGGCGGGCGAGCACCTACGAGCAGTACTTC.

The gene calls are TRBV5-6 and TRBJ2-3; TRBD2 matches 10 bases. CDR1 is SGHDT, CDR2 YYEEEE, per germline. The CDR3 is made up of 17 amino acids. The V segment lost 1 base and the J segment 1 base; nucleotides outside the gene matches: 6. The CDR3 DNA reads as TGTGCCAGCAGCTTGCTAGGGCTAGCGGGGGGCACAGATACGCAGTATTTT. As protein: CASSLLGLAGGTDTQYF.

The chain is built from TRBV6-5 and TRBJ2-7; D may be TRBD2 (6 bases). The V gene lost 1 base and the J gene lost 6 bases, with 13 bases spanning the gap. Germline values: CDR1 MNHEY, CDR2 SVGAGI. CDR3 length: 14 residues. Here the CDR3 DNA reads TGTGCCAGCAGTTACTTTGGTGAGGGAGGCGAGCAGTACTTC. Translation gives CASSYFGEGGEQYF.

The rearrangement links TRBV9 to TRBJ2-1; a possible D gene is TRBD2 (6 bases). Germline CDR1 reads SGDLS; CDR2 reads YYNGEE. This CDR3 has 14 residues. V dropped 4 bases and J dropped 6 bases, with 14 bases sitting between them. This chain's CDR3 is CASSSWDLGNEQFF. The CDR3 region has the DNA TGTGCCAGCAGCTCCTGGGACTTGGGCAATGAGCAGTTCTTC.

This clone has just one count. V and J are TRBV7-8 and TRBJ1-2; 7 nucleotides align to TRBD1. CDR3 length: 13 amino acids. V was clipped by 4 bases and J by 3 bases; unmatched bases: 2. The V gene's germline CDR1 is SGHVS and CDR2 FQNEAQ. The CDR3, as DNA: TGTGCCAGCAGCTCCGGGACAGACTATGGCTACACCTTC. It codes for CASSSGTDYGYTF.

This clone was picked up a small number of times. The chain links TRBV20-1 to TRBJ1-2; possibly TRBD1 for D (6 bases). CDR3 length equals 11 residues. V was cut by 4 bases and J by 10 bases, with 13 bases left in between. CDR1 and CDR2 from the germline V gene are DFQATT and SNEGSKA (reference sequence). The CDR3, as DNA: TGCAGTGCTACGGGACACGGGGCCTACACCTTC. It is translated as CSATGHGAYTF.

The J gene is TRBJ2-1, the V gene TRBV28, with D possibly being TRBD1 (6 bases). From germline, CDR1 is MDHEN and CDR2 SYDVKM. The CDR3 is 14 amino acids. Trimming left V 7 bases short and J 10 bases short, with 20 bases between. This CDR3 is CASNSPGTPGEQFF. The DNA for the CDR3 is TGTGCCAGCAATTCCCCGGGGACACCGGGGGAGCAGTTCTTC.

This rearrangement joins TRBV21-1 to TRBJ2-3; TRBD2 is taken as the D call from the table, unchecked against the DNA. TRBV21-1 is flagged as a pseudogene. The CDR3 sequence is 11 residues long. The DNA for the CDR3 is TGTGCCAGCAGCCCGACAGATACGCAGTATTTT. Translation gives CASSPTDTQYF.

This clone was observed a few times. At one end, the junction sequence differs from germline, possibly due to a read error. The J gene is TRBJ1-1, the V gene TRBV24-1; maybe TRBD1 (5 bases). This CDR3 spans 12 amino acids. Germline values: CDR1 KGHDR, CDR2 SFDVKD. The CDR3 DNA reads TGTGCCACCAGGGGGCTGAATACTGAAGCTTTCTTT. Protein: CATRGLNTEAFF.

The chain employs TRBV5-6 and TRBJ2-3; 8 bases agree with TRBD2. The ends lost 3 bases at V and 13 bases at J; junction bases unmatched: 10. The germline CDR1 and CDR2 sequences are SGHDT and YYEEEE. The CDR3 runs to 13 residues. In nucleotides, the CDR3 is TGTGCCAGCAGCTGGGGGACTAGTCGCATTGAGTATTTT. It encodes CASSWGTSRIEYF.

This chain connects TRBV6-5 to TRBJ2-7, with 10 bases that match TRBD1. This CDR3 comprises 15 residues. J lost 3 bases, V lost 6 bases, and 8 bases had no gene match. Germline V gene data show CDR1 as MNHEY and CDR2 as SVGAGI. CDR3 residues: CASSLRTGGHYEQYF. In DNA form, the CDR3 reads TGTGCCAGCAGCCTAAGGACAGGGGGACACTACGAGCAGTACTTC.

The V call is TRBV5-1, the J call TRBJ1-4, with a possible D match to TRBD1 (6 bases). The V end lost 0 bases, the J end lost 6 bases, and 12 bases lay between the germline ends. CDR3 length: 15 residues. Germline CDR1 and CDR2: SGHRS and YFSETQ. CDR3 nucleotide sequence: TGCGCCAGCAGCTTGGTACAGGGAAAGGATGAAAAACTGTTTTTT. Amino acids: CASSLVQGKDEKLFF.

This clone occurred a few times. The CDR3: CASSPKSGGEQFF. The CDR3 nucleotides read TGTGCCAGCAGCCCCAAAAGCGGGGGTGAGCAGTTCTTC. V is TRBV11-1 and J is TRBJ2-1; TRBD2 matches at 8 bases. The CDR3 length is 13 residues. Germline V CDR1 and CDR2: SGHAT, FQDESV (reference sequence). The junction had 6 bases not matched to a gene; V was cut back by 5 bases and J by 9 bases.

The rearrangement joins TRBV4-3 to TRBJ1-2; tentative D call: TRBD1 (5 bases). Trimming removed 2 bases from V and 4 bases from J, with 14 bases in between. The germline CDR1 and CDR2 sequences are LGHNA and YSLEER. This CDR3 is 15 amino acids long. The CDR3 loop is CASSQSLQESYGYTF. The CDR3 nucleotides are TGCGCCAGCAGCCAAAGCCTACAGGAAAGCTATGGCTACACCTTC.

CDR3 nucleotides: TGTGCCACCAGCAGAGGTTCAGGGGGGACAGATACGCAGTATTTT. It yields the protein CATSRGSGGTDTQYF. The V and J genes are TRBV15 and TRBJ2-3; TRBD1 might be the D (7 bases). The CDR3 extends over 15 amino acids. V was clipped by 1 base and J by 3 bases, with 11 bases between them. From germline, CDR1 is LNHNV and CDR2 YYDKDF (reference sequence).

The CDR3 spells CASSRPSGADTQYF. CDR3 bases: TGTGCCAGCAGTCGCCCTTCAGGGGCAGATACGCAGTATTTT. The V call is TRBV27, the J call TRBJ2-3, with TRBD1 as a possible D gene (6 bases). V dropped 5 bases and J dropped 4 bases, with 13 bases sitting between them. The length of the CDR3 is 14 residues. Germline assignment: CDR1 MNHEY and CDR2 SMNVEV (reference sequence).

CDR3 residues: CASSMRPTTSGYTDTQYF. The DNA of the CDR3 is TGCGCCAGCAGCATGCGCCCGACGACTAGCGGATACACAGATACGCAGTATTTT. The V and J genes are TRBV5-1 and TRBJ2-3, with 9 bases fitting TRBD2. This CDR3 is 18 amino acids long. Germline loops: CDR1 SGHRS, CDR2 YFSETQ. The V and J ends lost 4 bases and 2 bases, in that order; junction bases with no gene match: 14.

This clone came up a few times. The V call is TRBV5-1, the J call TRBJ2-2, with 8 positions matching TRBD1. The CDR3 consists of 16 residues. V was pared by 0 bases and J by 5 bases, with 6 bases of the junction left unmatched. Germline loops: CDR1 SGHRS, CDR2 YFSETQ. DNA for the CDR3: TGCGCCAGCAGCTTGGCAGGGGGCGAGAGGACCGGGGAGCTGTTTTTT. It codes for CASSLAGGERTGELFF. The complete variable domain, with remaining parts taken from reference TRBV5-1 and TRBJ2-2, reads KAGVTQTPRYLIKTRGQQVTLSCSPISGHRSVSWYQQTPGQGLQFLFEYFSETQRNKGNFPGRFSGRQFSNSRSEMNVSTLELGDSALYLCASSLAGGERTGELFFGEGSRLTVL.

The rearrangement joins TRBV19 to TRBJ1-5, with 7 bases lining up with TRBD1. Looked up from germline, CDR1 is LNHDA and CDR2 is SQIVND (reference sequence). The trim removed 5 bases at V and 1 base at J, leaving 5 bases unmatched. This CDR3 is 15 amino acids long. The DNA for the CDR3 is TGTGCCAGTAGTTCGAACAGGGGCAGCAATCAGCCCCAGCATTTT. This encodes CASSSNRGSNQPQHF.

This clone showed up just once. The chain has TRBV5-1 and TRBJ1-2; D gene ambiguous. Germline-derived CDR1 and CDR2 are SGHRS and YFSETQ. The CDR3 is 13 residues long. V shed 0 bases and J shed 6 bases, with 9 bases lying between them. The CDR3 protein is CASSLASGDGYTF. CDR3 bases: TGCGCCAGCAGCTTGGCGTCGGGAGATGGCTACACCTTC.

The V gene is TRBV19, the J gene TRBJ1-2, with TRBD1 identical over 8 bases. Germline V gene data show CDR1 as LNHDA and CDR2 as SQIVND (reference sequence). This CDR3 spans 13 amino acids. V gave up 5 bases and J gave up 8 bases; unmatched junction bases: 7. DNA for the CDR3: TGTGCCAGTAGTCCCCAGGGGGCTGAAGGCTACACCTTC. Amino acid sequence: CASSPQGAEGYTF.

The V and J genes are TRBV18 and TRBJ2-6, with a tentative D call TRBD1 (5 bases). There are 18 residues in the CDR3. V gave up 3 bases and J gave up 0 bases, with 15 bases separating them. Germline CDR1 is KGHSH and CDR2 is LQKENI. CDR3 residues: CASSPVTGTGSGANVLTF. As DNA, the CDR3 is TGTGCCAGCTCACCGGTAACCGGCACAGGCTCTGGGGCCAACGTCCTGACTTTC. The complete variable domain, with remaining parts taken from reference TRBV18 and TRBJ2-6, reads NAGVMQNPRHLVRRRGQEARLRCSPMKGHSHVYWYRQLPEEGLKFMVYLQKENIIDESGMPKERFSAEFPKEGPSILRIQQVVRGDSAAYFCASSPVTGTGSGANVLTFGAGSRLTVL.

V and J are TRBV14 and TRBJ2-5, with D possibly TRBD2 on 5 matching bases. The V end lost 4 bases, the J end lost 3 bases, and 9 bases lay between the germline ends. The CDR3 is 13 amino acids. Germline V CDR1 and CDR2: SGHDN, FVKESK. As DNA, the CDR3 is TGTGCCAGCAGCCGAGGACTCAAAGAGACCCAGTACTTC. It is translated as CASSRGLKETQYF.

V usage is TRBV19 and J usage is TRBJ1-1; 10 nucleotides match TRBD1. CDR3 size: 16 residues. Germline trimming cut 3 bases from V and 5 bases from J; bases unmatched to any gene: 9. Germline values: CDR1 LNHDA, CDR2 SQIVND (reference sequence). The CDR3 sequence: CASSIRTGGGETEAFF. The CDR3 nucleotides are TGTGCCAGTAGTATTAGGACAGGGGGGGGCGAAACTGAAGCTTTCTTT.

The V and J genes are TRBV9 and TRBJ1-5; D is possibly TRBD1 (6 bases). Germline V gives CDR1 SGDLS, CDR2 YYNGEE. The CDR3 sequence is 15 residues long. V was clipped by 3 bases and J by 4 bases, with 14 bases between them. The CDR3 loop reads CASSDGQGTNQPQHF. In nucleotides, the CDR3 is TGTGCCAGCAGCGATGGGCAGGGGACAAATCAGCCCCAGCATTTT.

The genes are TRBV11-2 and TRBJ2-1; TRBD1 aligns across 11 bases. The CDR3 extends over 16 amino acids. The trim removed 4 bases at V and 5 bases at J, leaving 7 bases unmatched. CDR1 and CDR2 from the germline V gene are SGHAT and FQNNGV. DNA for the CDR3: TGTGCCAGCAGCTCCCCTGGACAGGGGGCGGACAATGAGCAGTTCTTC. Amino acid sequence: CASSSPGQGADNEQFF.